The 23 T cell receptor beta chains given below trace back to one sample, sequenced in a study of shared clonotypes between healthy human individuals. Repertoires were generated with immunoSEQ multiplex PCR, while TCRdb's copy carries only in-frame clones and drops some. Altogether about 1.5 million clones are present, 98% being singletons, with the ten largest covering about 0.45%. The sample taken for sequencing was naive CD4+ T cells sorted from blood. The subset is: CD45RA+ positively selected. These receptors were obtained from a young man in good health.

V gene TRBV19 combines with J gene TRBJ1-1; D remains unclear. CDR3 length equals 13 residues. V dropped 5 bases and J dropped 8 bases, with 15 bases sitting between them. Germline-derived CDR1 and CDR2 are LNHDA and SQIVND (reference sequence). The CDR3 spells CASSQSLGTEAFF. Written as DNA, the CDR3 is TGTGCCAGTAGTCAAAGTCTTGGTACAGAAGCTTTCTTT. The variable domain in full, with the rest retrieved from reference TRBV19 and TRBJ1-1, is DGGITQSPKYLFRKEGQNVTLSCEQNLNHDAMYWYRQDPGQGLRLIYYSQIVNDFQKGDIAEGYSVSREKKESFPLTVTSAQKNPTAFYLCASSQSLGTEAFFGQGTRLTVV.

The rearrangement uses TRBV6-6 and TRBJ1-3; TRBD1 might be the D (5 bases). Trimming took off 0 bases at V and 4 bases at J, with 7 bases between the two ends. The CDR3 length is 14 residues. The germline gives CDR1 MNHNY, CDR2 SVGAGI (reference sequence). The CDR3 is CASSYSGAGNTIYF. CDR3 DNA: TGTGCCAGCAGTTACTCCGGGGCCGGAAACACCATATATTTT.

The J gene is TRBJ2-7, the V gene TRBV5-1, with 9 bases that match TRBD2. Germline CDR1 SGHRS, CDR2 YFSETQ. This CDR3 region has 14 residues. V dropped 4 bases and J dropped 6; count of bases not matched to a gene: 8. CDR3 DNA: TGCGCCAGCAGCCTCCCGGGACTAGCCCCCGAGCAGTACTTC. Protein: CASSLPGLAPEQYF.

The gene calls are TRBV19 and TRBJ1-2; the D is unclear. Germline V gene data show CDR1 as LNHDA and CDR2 as SQIVND (reference sequence). The CDR3 extends over 12 amino acids. Between the trimmed V and J ends, which lost 7 bases and 2 bases, there was a span of 8 bases. The CDR3 coding sequence is TGTGCCAGTACCCAAGGGAACTATGGCTACACCTTC. This gives the protein CASTQGNYGYTF.

CDR3 sequence: CASSLEGLAGWDEQFF. The CDR3 DNA reads as TGTGCCAGCAGCTTAGAGGGTCTAGCGGGTTGGGATGAGCAGTTCTTC. The rearrangement links TRBV7-9 to TRBJ2-1; TRBD2 agrees at 8 bases. Germline lookup yields CDR1 SEHNR and CDR2 FQNEAQ (reference sequence). With V trimmed by 1 base and J by 8 bases, 10 bases remained unmatched. This CDR3 spans 16 amino acids.

This rearrangement joins TRBV4-1 to TRBJ2-3; 12 bases fit TRBD2. The CDR3 is made up of 17 amino acids. The germline CDR1 and CDR2 sequences are MGHRA and YSYEKL. Trimming removed 1 base from V and 2 bases from J; junction bases left unmatched: 4. CDR3 sequence: CASSQASGRAVTDTQYF. CDR3 DNA sequence: TGCGCCAGCAGCCAAGCTAGCGGGAGGGCCGTCACAGATACGCAGTATTTT.

The chain has TRBV6-1 and TRBJ2-2; 14 nucleotides agree with TRBD2. This CDR3 spans 15 amino acids. Trimming removed 3 bases from V and 11 bases from J; junction bases left unmatched: 5. The V gene's germline CDR1 is MNHNS and CDR2 SASEGT. The CDR3 region is CASSEGLAGVVELFF. CDR3 bases: TGTGCCAGCAGTGAGGGACTAGCGGGAGTCGTTGAGCTGTTTTTT.

The chain carries TRBV28 and TRBJ1-5, with D tentatively TRBD1 (5 bases). CDR1 and CDR2 from the germline V gene are MDHEN and SYDVKM. The V end lost 3 bases, the J end lost 5 bases, and 17 bases lay between the germline ends. The CDR3 loop spans 16 amino acids. The CDR3 sequence is CASSFFEGLGDQPQHF. The CDR3 nucleotides read TGTGCCAGCAGTTTTTTTGAGGGCTTGGGGGATCAGCCCCAGCATTTT.

The chain uses TRBV18 and TRBJ1-4; D remains ambiguous. The germline CDR1 and CDR2 sequences are KGHSH and LQKENI. The CDR3 has 14 amino acids. The V gene lost 1 base and the J gene lost 8 bases, with 11 bases spanning the gap. CDR3 sequence reads: CASSPRGRQEKLFF. The CDR3 DNA reads as TGTGCCAGCTCACCACGCGGTCGCCAGGAAAAACTGTTTTTT.

The V call is TRBV18, the J call TRBJ1-1; 8 bases line up with TRBD1. J gave up 11 bases and V 3 bases, and 17 bases lay outside the gene matches. Germline V gene sequence: CDR1 KGHSH, CDR2 LQKENI. This CDR3 is built from 16 residues. For the CDR3, the DNA is TGTGCCAGCTCACCGGTCCAGGGGGCGCTGGGCTCAGCCGCTTTCTTT. This gives the protein CASSPVQGALGSAAFF.

The rearrangement uses TRBV28 and TRBJ2-1, with D uncertain. Germline CDR1 is MDHEN and CDR2 is SYDVKM. V shed 4 bases and J shed 2 bases, with 12 bases lying between them. The CDR3 spans 15 residues. CDR3 sequence reads: CASSSRVGPYNEQFF. CDR3 nucleotides: TGTGCCAGCAGTTCCCGGGTAGGCCCCTACAATGAGCAGTTCTTC.

The V call is TRBV5-1, the J call TRBJ2-7, with D unresolved. Trimming took off 1 base at V and 5 bases at J, with 13 bases between the two ends. The V gene's germline CDR1 is SGHRS and CDR2 YFSETQ. The CDR3 is 14 residues long. Here the CDR3 DNA reads TGCGCCAGCAGCTTGATTCCAAGTTCCCACGAGCAGTACTTC. Protein sequence: CASSLIPSSHEQYF.

In its sample, this clone was seen once. The V call is TRBV9, the J call TRBJ1-1; the match to TRBD1 covers 8 bases. The trim removed 4 bases at V and 6 bases at J, leaving 8 bases unmatched. CDR1 is SGDLS and CDR2 is YYNGEE in the germline V gene. The CDR3 is made up of 14 amino acids. The CDR3 protein is CASSLTGEGSEAFF. CDR3 coding DNA: TGTGCCAGCAGCCTGACAGGGGAAGGTTCTGAAGCTTTCTTT.

This clone was detected only once. The genes are TRBV18 and TRBJ2-6; 10 positions match TRBD1. The V segment lost 7 bases and the J segment 1 base; nucleotides outside the gene matches: 10. The CDR3 loop spans 18 amino acids. Germline loops: CDR1 KGHSH, CDR2 LQKENI. The CDR3: CASLPGQGSSSGANVLTF. DNA of the CDR3: TGTGCCAGCTTGCCGGGACAGGGGAGTTCGTCTGGGGCCAACGTCCTGACTTTC.

CDR3 bases: TGTGCCAGCAGCCCTTCTCGGGCGGGCGGGACCCGCACAGATACGCAGTATTTT. This encodes CASSPSRAGGTRTDTQYF. The J gene is TRBJ2-3, the V gene TRBV9; D may be TRBD2 (6 bases). The germline V gene has CDR1 SGDLS and CDR2 YYNGEE. This CDR3 spans 18 amino acids. Trimming left V 4 bases short and J 1 base short, with 22 bases between.

In its sample, this clone was seen once. The V gene is TRBV5-1, the J gene TRBJ2-7, with 12 bases identical to TRBD2. The CDR3 spans 14 residues. CDR1 and CDR2 from the germline V gene are SGHRS and YFSETQ. The junction had 3 bases not matched to a gene; V was cut back by 5 bases and J by 3 bases. The CDR3: CASRRTSGNYEQYF. The CDR3 nucleotides read TGCGCCAGCAGAAGGACTAGCGGGAACTACGAGCAGTACTTC.

The chain employs TRBV5-5 and TRBJ1-5; D not resolved. The germline gives CDR1 SGHKS, CDR2 YYEKEE (reference sequence). The V gene lost 2 bases and the J gene lost 5 bases, with 8 bases spanning the gap. The CDR3 contains 13 residues. CDR3 bases: TGTGCCAGCAGCTTTGATAAGGATCAGCCCCAGCATTTT. This encodes CASSFDKDQPQHF.

This chain uses TRBV7-2 with TRBJ2-1; 8 nucleotides align to TRBD2. This CDR3 region has 14 residues. Germline values: CDR1 SGHTA, CDR2 FQGNSA. J lost 8 bases, V lost 4 bases, and 7 bases had no gene match. DNA for the CDR3: TGTGCCAGCAGCTCCCCGGGAGGGCCCTATGAGCAGTTCTTC. It yields the protein CASSSPGGPYEQFF.

This chain joins TRBV28 and TRBJ2-7; D is ambiguous. This CDR3 comprises 13 residues. Trimming left V 3 bases short and J 6 bases short, with 12 bases between. Germline loops: CDR1 MDHEN, CDR2 SYDVKM. CDR3 region: CASSFDKFGEQYF. The CDR3 DNA follows: TGTGCCAGCAGTTTCGACAAATTCGGCGAGCAGTACTTC.

The chain has TRBV30 and TRBJ2-7, with D uncertain. Between the trimmed V and J ends, which lost 2 bases and 7 bases, there was a span of 12 bases. There are 12 residues in the CDR3. Germline lookup yields CDR1 GTSNPN and CDR2 SVGIG (reference sequence). CDR3 sequence (DNA): TGTGCCTGGAGTACGGCCGTGGGTGAGCAGTACTTC. This encodes CAWSTAVGEQYF.

The V and J genes are TRBV6-1 and TRBJ2-7; 12 bases match TRBD2. J was trimmed by 2 bases and V by 4 bases; bases with no gene match: 12. The CDR3 is 18 residues long. Germline lookup yields CDR1 MNHNS and CDR2 SASEGT. In nucleotides, the CDR3 is TGTGCCAGCAGTGTATCAGAACTAGCGGGAGGCCGCCCCTACGAGCAGTACTTC. Translation: CASSVSELAGGRPYEQYF.

The chain employs TRBV10-1 and TRBJ1-1; D not certain. CDR3 length: 13 residues. Trimming stripped 4 bases from V and 0 bases from J, with 6 bases between. In germline, CDR1 is WNHNN, CDR2 SYGVQD (reference sequence). The CDR3 here is CASSARVNTEAFF. DNA for the CDR3: TGCGCCAGCAGTGCTCGAGTGAACACTGAAGCTTTCTTT.

This sequence joins TRBV9 and TRBJ2-1; D is perhaps TRBD1 (6 bases). CDR1 is SGDLS and CDR2 is YYNGEE in the germline V gene. CDR3 length: 17 amino acids. V shed 3 bases and J shed 6 bases, with 22 bases lying between them. The CDR3 region is CASSAWDTSAPSNEQFF. CDR3 sequence (DNA): TGTGCCAGCAGCGCGTGGGACACTTCGGCGCCTTCCAATGAGCAGTTCTTC.